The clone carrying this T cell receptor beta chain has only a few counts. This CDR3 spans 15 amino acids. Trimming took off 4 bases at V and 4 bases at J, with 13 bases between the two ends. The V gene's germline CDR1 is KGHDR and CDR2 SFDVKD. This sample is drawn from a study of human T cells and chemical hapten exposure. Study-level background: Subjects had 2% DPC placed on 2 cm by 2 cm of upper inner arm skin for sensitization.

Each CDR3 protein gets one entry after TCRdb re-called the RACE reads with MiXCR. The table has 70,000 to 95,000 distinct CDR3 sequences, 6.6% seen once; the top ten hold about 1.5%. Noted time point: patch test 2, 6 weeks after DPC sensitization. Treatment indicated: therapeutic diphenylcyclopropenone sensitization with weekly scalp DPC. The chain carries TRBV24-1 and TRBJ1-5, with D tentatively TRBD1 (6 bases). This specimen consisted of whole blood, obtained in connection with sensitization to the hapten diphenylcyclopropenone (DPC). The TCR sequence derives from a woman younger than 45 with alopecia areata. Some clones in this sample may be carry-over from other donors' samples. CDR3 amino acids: CATSEGRGGNQPQHF. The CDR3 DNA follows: TGTGCCACCAGTGAAGGCAGGGGAGGAAATCAGCCCCAGCATTTT.